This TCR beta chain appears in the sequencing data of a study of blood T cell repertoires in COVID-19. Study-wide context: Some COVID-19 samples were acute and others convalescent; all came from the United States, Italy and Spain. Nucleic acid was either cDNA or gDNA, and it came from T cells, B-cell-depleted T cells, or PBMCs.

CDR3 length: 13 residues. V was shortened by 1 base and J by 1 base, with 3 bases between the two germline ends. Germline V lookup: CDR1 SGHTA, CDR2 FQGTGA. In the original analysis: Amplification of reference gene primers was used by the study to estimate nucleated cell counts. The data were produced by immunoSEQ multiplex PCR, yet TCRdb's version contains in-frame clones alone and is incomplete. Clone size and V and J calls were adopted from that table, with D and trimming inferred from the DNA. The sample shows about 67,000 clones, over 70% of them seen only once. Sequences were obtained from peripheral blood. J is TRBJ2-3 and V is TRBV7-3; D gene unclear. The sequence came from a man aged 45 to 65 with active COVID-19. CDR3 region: CASSLSGTDTQYF. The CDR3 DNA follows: TGTGCCAGCAGCTTAAGCGGCACAGATACGCAGTATTTT.